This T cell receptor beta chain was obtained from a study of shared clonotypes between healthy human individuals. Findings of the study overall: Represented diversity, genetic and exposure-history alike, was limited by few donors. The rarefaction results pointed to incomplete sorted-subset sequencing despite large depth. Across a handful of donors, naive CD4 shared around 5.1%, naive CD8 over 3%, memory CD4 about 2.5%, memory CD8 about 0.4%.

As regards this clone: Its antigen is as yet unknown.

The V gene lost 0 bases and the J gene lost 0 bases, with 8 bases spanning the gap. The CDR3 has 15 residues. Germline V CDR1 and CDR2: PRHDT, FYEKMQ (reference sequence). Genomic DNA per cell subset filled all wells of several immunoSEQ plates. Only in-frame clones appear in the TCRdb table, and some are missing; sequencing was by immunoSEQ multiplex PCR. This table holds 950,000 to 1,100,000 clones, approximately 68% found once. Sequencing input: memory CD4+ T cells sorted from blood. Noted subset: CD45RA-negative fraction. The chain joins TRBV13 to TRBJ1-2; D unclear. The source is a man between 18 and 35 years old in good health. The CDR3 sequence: CASSLGRLTNYGYTF. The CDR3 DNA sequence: TGTGCCAGCAGCTTAGGGCGCCTAACTAACTATGGCTACACCTTC.